Below are 12 T cell receptor beta chains sequenced from a single sample in a study of cytomegalovirus exposure and HLA in healthy donors. The PCR contained 60 Vbeta and 13 Jbeta primers. TCRdb keeps only in-frame clones here, not all; method: immunoSEQ multiplex PCR. The sample shows over 100,000 clones, 79% of them seen only once. The specimen was PBMCs. The receptors come from a young woman in good health and CMV-seropositive.

This clone was detected only once. This chain joins TRBV10-3 and TRBJ1-2; 7 nucleotides align to TRBD1. The ends lost 4 bases at V and 8 bases at J; junction bases unmatched: 13. This CDR3 spans 15 amino acids. Per germline, CDR1 ENHRY and CDR2 SYGVKD. The CDR3 DNA reads TGTGCCATCAGTGCGGAGGACAGGCCAGGGATAGGCTACACCTTC. Translation gives CAISAEDRPGIGYTF.

The genes are TRBV10-3 and TRBJ2-3, with D possibly matching TRBD2 (6 bases). With 6 bases removed from V and 2 bases from J, the gap between germline ends came to 15 bases. CDR1 and CDR2 from the germline V gene are ENHRY and SYGVKD. This CDR3 has 15 residues. CDR3 residues: CAIRGTQTTTDTQYF. The CDR3 DNA is TGTGCCATCAGAGGGACTCAGACGACCACAGATACGCAGTATTTT.

CDR3 residues: CARCPGNTGELFF. In DNA form, the CDR3 reads TGTGCCAGGTGCCCGGGGAACACCGGGGAGCTGTTTTTT. The V call is TRBV7-9, the J call TRBJ2-2, with D unclear. The CDR3 loop spans 13 amino acids. Germline loops: CDR1 SEHNR, CDR2 FQNEAQ (reference sequence). The germline V and J ends were trimmed by 9 bases and 1 base, with 9 bases remaining between them.

The chain is built from TRBV7-6 and TRBJ1-2; no clear D gene. Trimming cost V 5 bases and J 6 bases, with 25 bases left between them. Germline loops: CDR1 SGHVS, CDR2 FNYEAQ. CDR3 length: 17 residues. CDR3 region: CASSPRVARRPRDGYTF. As DNA, the CDR3 is TGTGCCAGCAGCCCTAGGGTGGCCAGGAGGCCGAGGGATGGCTACACCTTC. Full variable domain (outside the CDR3, taken from reference TRBV7-6 and TRBJ1-2): GAGVSQSPRYKVTKRGQDVALRCDPISGHVSLYWYRQALGQGPEFLTYFNYEAQQDKSGLPNDRFSAERPEGSISTLTIQRTEQRDSAMYRCASSPRVARRPRDGYTFGSGTRLTVV.

The chain links TRBV7-2 to TRBJ2-5; no definite D call. The CDR3 length is 14 residues. Germline V gene sequence: CDR1 SGHTA, CDR2 FQGNSA. V shed 0 bases and J shed 7 bases, with 12 bases lying between them. DNA for the CDR3: TGTGCCAGCAGCTTAGCGCAGGTTACCGGGACCCAGTACTTC. It translates to CASSLAQVTGTQYF.

This chain joins TRBV5-1 and TRBJ2-1; 8 bases are a match to TRBD2. The CDR3 loop spans 15 amino acids. CDR1 and CDR2 (germline): SGHRS, YFSETQ. V lost 0 bases and J lost 8; bases outside the gene matches: 7. CDR3 bases: TGCGCCAGCAGCTTGGTCGGCGGGAGGAACTATGAGCAGTTCTTC. Amino acid sequence: CASSLVGGRNYEQFF.

The V and J genes are TRBV7-3 and TRBJ2-1, with TRBD1 matching over 9 bases. CDR3 length: 13 residues. CDR1 SGHTA and CDR2 FQGTGA come from the germline V gene. The junction had 1 base not matched to a gene; V was cut back by 3 bases and J by 7 bases. CDR3 in amino acids: CASSLGTGNEQFF. DNA for the CDR3: TGTGCCAGCAGCTTGGGGACAGGGAATGAGCAGTTCTTC.

The rearrangement uses TRBV6-1 and TRBJ2-5; D gene unclear. Germline V gene sequence: CDR1 MNHNS, CDR2 SASEGT. The V end was cut by 6 bases, the J end by 5 bases, with 10 bases between. CDR3 length: 12 amino acids. CDR3 residues: CASRQNSETQYF. The CDR3 region has the DNA TGTGCCAGCAGACAGAACAGCGAGACCCAGTACTTC.

Only one count was recorded for this clone. The rearrangement joins TRBV10-1 to TRBJ2-3; 7 bases line up with TRBD1. This CDR3 is built from 17 residues. Germline lookup yields CDR1 WNHNN and CDR2 SYGVQD (reference sequence). V shed 2 bases and J 1 base; nucleotides not matched to a gene: 9. CDR3 region: CASSEDRELAGTDTQYF. DNA for the CDR3: TGCGCCAGCAGTGAGGACAGGGAGCTTGCCGGCACAGATACGCAGTATTTT.

This chain uses TRBV28 with TRBJ2-7; TRBD1 agrees at 7 bases. V was clipped by 4 bases and J by 0 bases; unmatched bases: 9. In germline, CDR1 is MDHEN, CDR2 SYDVKM. CDR3 length: 16 residues. In nucleotides, the CDR3 is TGTGCCAGCAGTTCGCGACAGGGATTAAGCTCCTACGAGCAGTACTTC. It is translated as CASSSRQGLSSYEQYF. The complete variable domain, with remaining parts taken from reference TRBV28 and TRBJ2-7, reads DVKVTQSSRYLVKRTGEKVFLECVQDMDHENMFWYRQDPGLGLRLIYFSYDVKMKEKGDIPEGYSVSREKKERFSLILESASTNQTSMYLCASSSRQGLSSYEQYFGPGTRLTVT.

The V call is TRBV4-1, the J call TRBJ2-5, with 7 bases matching TRBD2. This CDR3 is built from 13 residues. V shed 4 bases, J shed 5 bases, and the junction held 4 bases outside the gene matches. Germline CDR1 and CDR2: MGHRA and YSYEKL. The CDR3 nucleotides read TGCGCCAGCAGCCCCTGGGGGGGGGAGACCCAGTACTTC. Its translation: CASSPWGGETQYF.

This clone was counted a few times. At the DNA level, this CDR3 is encoded by other sequences in the same sample as well. The V gene is TRBV6-5, the J gene TRBJ2-2, with a possible D match to TRBD1 (6 bases). The germline V gene has CDR1 MNHEY and CDR2 SVGAGI. The CDR3 sequence is 15 residues long. V was cut by 5 bases and J by 5 bases, with 15 bases left in between. CDR3 sequence: CASSRTVELTGELFF. In nucleotides, the CDR3 is TGTGCCAGCAGTCGGACAGTCGAGCTAACCGGGGAGCTGTTTTTT.